The 32 T cell receptor beta chains below were found in one sample sequenced in a study of blood T cell repertoires in COVID-19 (dated by TCRdb to 2020 to 2022). The library was built by means of the immunoSEQ multiplex PCR assay. In TCRdb, the immuneACCESS table is reduced to in-frame sequences with V and J assigned. These tables do not hold every clone; where another copy was compared, an unresolved V gene accounts for under half, and the others remain unexplained. This sample gives about 150,000 clones in total; around 88% of them show up just once. Clones ranked in the top ten supply about 4.7% of the sample. The sample comprised peripheral blood. The receptors here all came from a human donor in a cohort sampled during active COVID-19.

V and J are TRBV6-5 and TRBJ1-1; the match to TRBD1 covers 7 bases. Germline V gives CDR1 MNHEY, CDR2 SVGAGI. The CDR3 extends over 13 amino acids. CDR3 coding DNA: TGTGCTAATCAGGGGGATTTGGACACTGAAGCTTTCTTT. Encoded protein: CANQGDLDTEAFF.

This clone was recorded a few times. V usage is TRBV2 and J usage is TRBJ2-1; possibly TRBD1 for D (5 bases). Germline CDR1 SNHLY, CDR2 FYNNEI. Trimming stripped 4 bases from V and 6 bases from J, with 10 bases between. This CDR3 spans 13 amino acids. The CDR3 protein is CASSVSRGNEQFF. CDR3 coding DNA: TGTGCCAGCAGTGTCTCAAGGGGCAATGAGCAGTTCTTC.

The chain uses TRBV6-2 or TRBV6-3 and TRBJ1-6, with D uncertain. Germline V gene data show CDR1 as MNHEY and CDR2 as SVGEGT. V lost 2 bases and J lost 9, with 14 bases in between. The CDR3 has 15 residues. This CDR3 is CASSYGRLQASPLHF. The CDR3 bases are TGTGCCAGCAGTTACGGCCGGTTGCAGGCTTCACCCCTCCACTTT.

This clone was picked up one time. The V gene is TRBV5-1, the J gene TRBJ2-1; 8 nucleotides line up with TRBD2. V dropped 2 bases and J dropped 0; count of bases not matched to a gene: 13. The CDR3 length is 19 residues. Per germline, CDR1 SGHRS and CDR2 YFSETQ. In DNA form, the CDR3 reads TGCGCCAGCAGCTTCCGAGCGGGGGCCCCTTCCAGCTCCTACAATGAGCAGTTCTTC. This encodes CASSFRAGAPSSSYNEQFF.

This chain links TRBV12-3 or TRBV12-4 with TRBJ1-2, with D possibly TRBD1 on 5 matching bases. V shed 1 base and J shed 2 bases, with 5 bases lying between them. CDR3 length equals 13 residues. CDR3 residues: CASSLDRNYGYTF. CDR3 DNA sequence: TGTGCCAGCAGTTTAGACAGGAACTATGGCTACACCTTC.

This clone was seen only a few times. CDR3: CAPDRSIEQYF. The CDR3 DNA follows: TGTGCCCCCGACCGGAGCATCGAGCAGTACTTC. This chain connects TRBV3-1 (or the pseudogene TRBV3-2) to TRBJ2-7, with unresolved D. Germline CDR1 is LGHDT and CDR2 is YNNKEL (reference sequence). This CDR3 has 11 amino acids. Trimming removed 11 bases at V and 6 bases at J, with 14 bases between.

This clone came up once. The chain combines TRBV5-6 with TRBJ1-1; the D gene is possibly TRBD1 (6 bases). The CDR3 loop spans 15 amino acids. The germline gives CDR1 SGHDT, CDR2 YYEEEE. V lost 4 bases and J 1 base, leaving 14 bases between the germline ends. CDR3 DNA sequence: TGTGCCAGCAGCCCTTGGGGGGGCCAGAACACTGAAGCTTTCTTT. It codes for CASSPWGGQNTEAFF.

A few counts support this clone. The J gene is TRBJ1-5, the V gene TRBV27; tentatively, D is TRBD1 (6 bases). V lost 4 bases and J lost 0, with 7 bases in between. CDR3 size: 14 residues. Looked up from germline, CDR1 is MNHEY and CDR2 is SMNVEV (reference sequence). This chain's CDR3 is CASSYRDSNQPQHF. The CDR3, as DNA: TGTGCCAGCAGTTACAGGGATAGCAATCAGCCCCAGCATTTT.

V gene TRBV5-1 combines with J gene TRBJ2-1; 8 nucleotides agree with TRBD2. Trimming at V came to 3 bases and at J to 10 bases, leaving 12 bases not matched to a gene. Per the germline V gene, CDR1 is SGHRS and CDR2 is YFSETQ. The CDR3 runs 15 residues. The CDR3 loop is CASSWTPGLEGEQFF. DNA of the CDR3: TGCGCCAGCAGCTGGACCCCGGGACTAGAAGGAGAGCAGTTCTTC.

The genes are TRBV19 and TRBJ1-5, with D perhaps matching TRBD1 (5 bases). CDR1 LNHDA and CDR2 SQIVND come from the germline V gene (reference sequence). V lost 5 bases and J lost 2, with 10 bases in between. The CDR3 extends over 14 amino acids. CDR3 loop: CASSSGWGNQPQHF. CDR3 DNA sequence: TGTGCCAGTAGTTCAGGGTGGGGCAATCAGCCCCAGCATTTT.

The V call is TRBV3-1 (or the pseudogene TRBV3-2), the J call TRBJ2-5; D unresolved. CDR3 length: 12 residues. Germline V CDR1 and CDR2: LGHDT, YNNKEL (reference sequence). V lost 5 bases, J lost 1 base, and 5 bases lay in between. The CDR3 sequence: CASSSIQETQYF. CDR3 DNA: TGTGCCAGCAGCTCCATCCAAGAGACCCAGTACTTC.

The chain links TRBV12-3 or TRBV12-4 to TRBJ2-7; no firm D call. The V end was cut by 4 bases, the J end by 2 bases, with 6 bases between. The CDR3 is made up of 12 amino acids. In DNA, the CDR3 is TGTGCCAGCAGTTCCTTTACCTACGAGCAGTACTTC. This gives the protein CASSSFTYEQYF.

The count of this clone is one. The gene calls are TRBV5-4 and TRBJ2-5; 10 bases fit TRBD2. With V trimmed by 0 bases and J by 1 base, 0 bases remained unmatched. There are 15 residues in the CDR3. The germline CDR1 and CDR2 sequences are SGHNT and YYREEE (reference sequence). CDR3 sequence: CASSLGTSGQETQYF. The CDR3, as DNA: TGTGCCAGCAGCTTGGGGACTAGCGGCCAAGAGACCCAGTACTTC.

V and J are TRBV12-3 or TRBV12-4 and TRBJ1-2; D is undetermined. The CDR3 length is 12 residues. Between the trimmed V and J ends, which lost 5 bases and 5 bases, there was a span of 9 bases. This CDR3 reads CASSTPAYGYTF. Written as DNA, the CDR3 is TGTGCCAGCAGTACACCAGCGTATGGCTACACCTTC.

This sequence joins TRBV2 and TRBJ1-2; possible D gene TRBD1, 6 bases. This CDR3 is 14 amino acids long. Per the germline V gene, CDR1 is SNHLY and CDR2 is FYNNEI. Deletions cut 9 bases from V and 6 bases from J, with 20 bases between. The CDR3 nucleotides read TGTGCCAGTCAGAGGGGGGGGCAAGACGATGGCTACACCTTC. It codes for CASQRGGQDDGYTF.

CDR3 DNA: TGTGCCAGCACTAGGGACACCAACTATGGCTACACCTTC. It codes for CASTRDTNYGYTF. The gene calls are TRBV9 and TRBJ1-2, with D possibly TRBD1 on 6 matching bases. Trimming removed 6 bases from V and 2 bases from J, with 11 bases in between. CDR1 SGDLS and CDR2 YYNGEE come from the germline V gene. The CDR3 spans 13 residues.

This clone was seen just once. The V gene is TRBV28, the J gene TRBJ2-5; 9 nucleotides align to TRBD1. Germline V gene lookup returns CDR1 MDHEN and CDR2 SYDVKM. V shed 5 bases, J shed 5 bases, and the junction held 15 bases outside the gene matches. The CDR3 is 17 amino acids. CDR3 sequence (DNA): TGTGCCAGCAGTCTTTTACGTACAGGGGGCAGGGAGGAGACCCAGTACTTC. Protein product: CASSLLRTGGREETQYF.

The V and J genes are TRBV5-1 and TRBJ1-2, with D tentatively TRBD1 (6 bases). The CDR3 extends over 18 amino acids. Trimming took off 0 bases at V and 3 bases at J, with 21 bases between the two ends. Germline V gene sequence: CDR1 SGHRS, CDR2 YFSETQ. The chain's CDR3 is CASSLAGFDRQHDYGYTF. As DNA, the CDR3 is TGCGCCAGCAGCTTGGCCGGGTTTGACAGGCAGCACGACTATGGCTACACCTTC.

The J gene is TRBJ1-4, the V gene TRBV30; 12 bases fit TRBD1. J gave up 6 bases and V 3 bases, and 8 bases lay outside the gene matches. This CDR3 region has 16 residues. The germline V gene encodes CDR1 GTSNPN and CDR2 SVGIG (reference sequence). CDR3 protein: CAWREGQGARDEKLFF. CDR3 DNA sequence: TGTGCCTGGAGAGAGGGACAGGGGGCGAGGGATGAAAAACTGTTTTTT.

This clone was seen once. The V and J genes are TRBV18 and TRBJ2-5; 8 bases are a match to TRBD1. This CDR3 region has 13 residues. Germline V lookup: CDR1 KGHSH, CDR2 LQKENI. Trimming removed 6 bases from V and 5 bases from J; junction bases left unmatched: 5. CDR3 protein: CASSTDRVETQYF. The DNA of the CDR3 is TGTGCCAGCTCTACGGACAGGGTGGAGACCCAGTACTTC.

The chain links TRBV2 to TRBJ1-5, with no clear D. CDR1 SNHLY and CDR2 FYNNEI come from the germline V gene. The CDR3 runs 13 residues. Trimming took off 7 bases at V and 0 bases at J, with 7 bases between the two ends. The CDR3 coding sequence is TGTGCCAGCACCATCATTAGCAATCAGCCCCAGCATTTT. It yields the protein CASTIISNQPQHF.

The chain couples TRBV9 to TRBJ2-7; the match to TRBD1 covers 10 bases. V shed 3 bases and J 2 bases; nucleotides not matched to a gene: 11. CDR3 length: 17 amino acids. Germline-derived CDR1 and CDR2 are SGDLS and YYNGEE. Here the CDR3 reads CASSAAVAGTGAYEQYF. In nucleotides, the CDR3 is TGTGCCAGCAGCGCAGCGGTTGCCGGGACAGGGGCCTACGAGCAGTACTTC.

The V gene is TRBV19, the J gene TRBJ1-5, with D perhaps TRBD1 (6 bases). The V end was cut by 7 bases, the J end by 4 bases, with 14 bases between. CDR1 and CDR2 (germline): LNHDA, SQIVND (reference sequence). The CDR3 contains 14 residues. The CDR3 DNA follows: TGTGCCAGTAATCCAGGGGTCGGTAATCAGCCCCAGCATTTT. Its protein product is CASNPGVGNQPQHF.

The V call is TRBV24-1, the J call TRBJ1-1; 7 nucleotides match TRBD1. V lost 4 bases, J lost 11 bases, and 6 bases stayed unmatched. Germline V gene lookup returns CDR1 KGHDR and CDR2 SFDVKD. The CDR3 loop spans 12 amino acids. CDR3 residues: CATSDPSGGAFF. Written as DNA, the CDR3 is TGTGCCACCAGTGACCCCTCAGGGGGGGCTTTCTTT.

V is TRBV27 and J is TRBJ1-6; 9 bases match TRBD1. The CDR3 runs to 15 residues. V lost 6 bases, J lost 7 bases, and 7 bases stayed unmatched. In germline, CDR1 is MNHEY, CDR2 SMNVEV (reference sequence). As DNA, the CDR3 is TGTGCCAGCAGCCGGCTGGACAGGGGAAATTCACCCCTCCACTTT. This sequence encodes CASSRLDRGNSPLHF.

This sequence joins TRBV5-1 and TRBJ1-1, with TRBD1 identical over 8 bases. Looked up from germline, CDR1 is SGHRS and CDR2 is YFSETQ. J lost 5 bases, V lost 4 bases, and 7 bases had no gene match. CDR3 size: 14 residues. The CDR3 DNA follows: TGCGCCAGCAGCCCGGACAGGGCGGAGACTGAAGCTTTCTTT. Its protein is CASSPDRAETEAFF.

A single count supports this clone. The chain has TRBV27 and TRBJ2-7, with D perhaps matching TRBD2 (7 bases). The CDR3 spans 14 residues. Germline V lookup: CDR1 MNHEY, CDR2 SMNVEV (reference sequence). Between the trimmed V and J ends, which lost 2 bases and 3 bases, there was a span of 11 bases. CDR3 in DNA: TGTGCCAGCAGTTTAGGGGGGGCTCTCTACGAGCAGTACTTC. As protein: CASSLGGALYEQYF.

The V gene is TRBV18, the J gene TRBJ1-5, with 10 nucleotides matching TRBD1. After removal of 4 bases from V and 5 bases from J, the junction contained 2 bases not matched to a gene. CDR3 length equals 14 residues. Germline values: CDR1 KGHSH, CDR2 LQKENI. The CDR3 region has the DNA TGTGCCAGCTCACTAGGGACAGGGGATCAGCCCCAGCATTTT. As protein: CASSLGTGDQPQHF.

This clone was detected only a few times. This sequence joins TRBV19 and TRBJ1-5, with 9 bases identical to TRBD1. Losses at the gene ends were 4 bases for V and 0 bases for J; bases not matched to a gene: 7. The length of the CDR3 is 17 residues. Germline lookup yields CDR1 LNHDA and CDR2 SQIVND (reference sequence). The CDR3 nucleotides read TGTGCCAGTAGTAGACGTAGGACAGGGGATAGCAATCAGCCCCAGCATTTT. Protein product: CASSRRRTGDSNQPQHF.

V and J are TRBV4-2 and TRBJ1-2; D perhaps matches TRBD1 (6 bases). Per germline, CDR1 LGHNA and CDR2 YNFKEQ. V was cut by 1 base and J by 8 bases, with 17 bases left in between. The length of the CDR3 is 15 residues. The CDR3 sequence is CASSQVQGLTKGYTF. Written as DNA, the CDR3 is TGTGCCAGCAGCCAAGTACAGGGACTAACTAAGGGCTACACCTTC.

J is TRBJ2-1 and V is TRBV3-1 (or the pseudogene TRBV3-2); 9 positions agree with TRBD2. With V trimmed by 1 base and J by 7 bases, 14 bases remained unmatched. CDR1 and CDR2 from the germline V gene are LGHDT and YNNKEL (reference sequence). The CDR3 is 18 amino acids. As DNA, the CDR3 is TGTGCCAGCAGCCAAGGTTCTAGCGGGATCCAGCCCTTGAATGAGCAGTTCTTC. It translates to CASSQGSSGIQPLNEQFF.

The rearrangement links TRBV4-2 to TRBJ2-7; 7 bases fit TRBD2. J gave up 0 bases and V 3 bases, and 14 bases lay outside the gene matches. Germline loops: CDR1 LGHNA, CDR2 YNFKEQ. The CDR3 consists of 18 residues. The CDR3 DNA reads TGTGCCAGCAGCCAGGACCCCACTTCGGCGGGAGCCTCCTACGAGCAGTACTTC. The encoded protein is CASSQDPTSAGASYEQYF.